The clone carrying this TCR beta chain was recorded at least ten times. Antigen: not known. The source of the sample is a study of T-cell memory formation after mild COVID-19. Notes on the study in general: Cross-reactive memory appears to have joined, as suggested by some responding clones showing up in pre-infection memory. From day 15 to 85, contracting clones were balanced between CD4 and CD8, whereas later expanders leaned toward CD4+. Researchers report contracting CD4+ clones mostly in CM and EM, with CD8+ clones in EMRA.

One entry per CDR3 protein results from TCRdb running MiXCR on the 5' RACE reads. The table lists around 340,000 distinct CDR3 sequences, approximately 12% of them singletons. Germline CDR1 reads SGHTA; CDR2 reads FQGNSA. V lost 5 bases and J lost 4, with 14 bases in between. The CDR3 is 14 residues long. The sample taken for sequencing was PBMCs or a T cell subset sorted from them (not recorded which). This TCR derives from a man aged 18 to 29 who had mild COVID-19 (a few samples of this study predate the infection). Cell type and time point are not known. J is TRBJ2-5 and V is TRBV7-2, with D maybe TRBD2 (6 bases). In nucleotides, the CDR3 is TGTGCCAGCAGCCCACGGGCGGGGACAGAGACCCAGTACTTC. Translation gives CASSPRAGTETQYF.